These 12 T cell receptor beta chains were all obtained from the same sample, sequenced in a study of CD8 T cells in Susac syndrome. A quantity of roughly 0.5 to 1 ug RNA underwent reverse transcription using random hexamers. Via MiXCR, TCRdb re-called the immunoSEQ multiplex PCR reads, giving one row per CDR3 protein. In the table there are approximately 230,000 distinct CDR3 sequences, roughly 95% of which are singletons. Sequencing used CD4+ T cells from PBMCs. Source of these receptors: a human donor with multiple sclerosis.

CDR3 in DNA: TGCAGTGCTAGTGGTCCCCGGGAGAGGGAGCTGTTTTTT. Encoded protein: CSASGPRERELFF. The chain recombines TRBV20-1 with TRBJ2-2; TRBD2 might be the D (6 bases). Germline V gives CDR1 DFQATT, CDR2 SNEGSKA (reference sequence). CDR3 size: 13 residues. The V and J ends lost 3 bases and 9 bases respectively, with 14 bases between them.

The chain has TRBV3-1 and TRBJ2-1, with 10 bases identical to TRBD2. This CDR3 comprises 15 residues. V was pared by 4 bases and J by 8 bases, with 8 bases of the junction left unmatched. Germline V CDR1 and CDR2: LGHDT, YNNKEL (reference sequence). The CDR3 nucleotides read TGTGCCAGCAGCCCGGCAGCGGGAGGGCCATATGAGCAGTTCTTC. Its protein is CASSPAAGGPYEQFF.

The rearrangement joins TRBV12-3 or TRBV12-4 to TRBJ1-5; D ambiguous. With 3 bases removed from V and 6 bases from J, the gap between germline ends came to 12 bases. CDR3 size: 14 residues. As DNA, the CDR3 is TGTGCCAGCAGTTTGAGGGAAGTAGGTCAGCCCCAGCATTTT. Amino acids: CASSLREVGQPQHF.

This chain uses TRBV20-1 with TRBJ2-5; unclear D gene. The germline V gene has CDR1 DFQATT and CDR2 SNEGSKA (reference sequence). V was trimmed by 0 bases and J by 1 base, leaving 9 bases between them. The CDR3 extends over 14 amino acids. The CDR3 spells CSARDTPIQETQYF. The DNA of the CDR3 is TGCAGTGCTAGAGATACTCCGATCCAAGAGACCCAGTACTTC.

The chain recombines TRBV6-6 with TRBJ2-1; 12 nucleotides align to TRBD2. Per germline, CDR1 MNHNY and CDR2 SVGAGI (reference sequence). V dropped 2 bases and J dropped 7; count of bases not matched to a gene: 6. There are 16 residues in the CDR3. CDR3 nucleotide sequence: TGTGCCAGCAGTTACCCTAGCGGGAGGGCCGGGAATGAGCAGTTCTTC. Protein product: CASSYPSGRAGNEQFF.

J is TRBJ2-2 and V is TRBV20-1; D uncertain. The CDR3 length is 12 residues. Germline V gene data show CDR1 as DFQATT and CDR2 as SNEGSKA (reference sequence). Trimming removed 5 bases at V and 1 base at J, with 5 bases between. The CDR3 region has the DNA TGCAGTGCTTTTGGGAACACCGGGGAGCTGTTTTTT. Its protein product is CSAFGNTGELFF.

About this clonotype: At one end the junction does not follow the germline gene, possibly because of a read error. This chain joins TRBV7-7 and TRBJ2-6; 8 bases align to TRBD1. The germline V gene has CDR1 SSHAT and CDR2 FNYEAQ (reference sequence). The CDR3 contains 15 residues. This chain's CDR3 is CASSPGTGGANVLTF. The CDR3, as DNA: TGTGCTAGCAGCCCCGGGACAGGCGGGGCCAACGTCCTGACTTTC.

V gene TRBV4-1 combines with J gene TRBJ1-5; 10 bases fit TRBD1. The CDR3 loop spans 16 amino acids. Germline-derived CDR1 and CDR2 are MGHRA and YSYEKL. The V segment lost 2 bases and the J segment 2 bases; nucleotides outside the gene matches: 3. CDR3: CASSQWGTGGNQPQHF. The CDR3 nucleotides read TGCGCCAGCAGCCAATGGGGGACAGGGGGCAATCAGCCCCAGCATTTT.

The J gene is TRBJ2-7, the V gene TRBV5-1, with 7 bases aligning to TRBD2. V shed 0 bases, J shed 2 bases, and the junction held 8 bases outside the gene matches. The length of the CDR3 is 16 residues. Germline V CDR1 and CDR2: SGHRS, YFSETQ. The CDR3 sequence: CASSLVVGGIPYEQYF. DNA of the CDR3: TGCGCCAGCAGCTTGGTGGTGGGGGGGATCCCCTACGAGCAGTACTTC. Filled out from reference TRBV5-1 and TRBJ2-7, the complete variable domain reads KAGVTQTPRYLIKTRGQQVTLSCSPISGHRSVSWYQQTPGQGLQFLFEYFSETQRNKGNFPGRFSGRQFSNSRSEMNVSTLELGDSALYLCASSLVVGGIPYEQYFGPGTRLTVT.

The chain combines TRBV30 with TRBJ1-1; a weak D match, TRBD1 (5 bases). V was cut by 0 bases and J by 3 bases, with 8 bases left in between. CDR1 and CDR2 from the germline V gene are GTSNPN and SVGIG (reference sequence). This CDR3 comprises 13 residues. CDR3 region: CAWSVRGDTEAFF. The DNA for the CDR3 is TGTGCCTGGAGTGTAAGAGGGGACACTGAAGCTTTCTTT.

This sequence joins TRBV30 and TRBJ1-2; D gene uncertain. The V gene's germline CDR1 is GTSNPN and CDR2 SVGIG (reference sequence). The CDR3 is 12 amino acids. Trimming shortened V by 4 bases and J by 5 bases, and 11 bases separated the two germline ends. CDR3 residues: CAWTQAGYGYTF. The CDR3 nucleotides are TGTGCCTGGACCCAGGCGGGATATGGCTACACCTTC.

This clonotype was found once. V gene TRBV11-1 combines with J gene TRBJ1-1; no clear D gene. V was clipped by 5 bases and J by 4 bases, with 14 bases between them. This CDR3 comprises 14 residues. Germline V gene lookup returns CDR1 SGHAT and CDR2 FQDESV (reference sequence). DNA for the CDR3: TGTGCCAGCAGCGTGCTTCCGGGTGTCACTGAAGCTTTCTTT. Its protein is CASSVLPGVTEAFF. The whole variable domain, filled in from reference TRBV11-1 and TRBJ1-1, reads EAEVAQSPRYKITEKSQAVAFWCDPISGHATLYWYRQILGQGPELLVQFQDESVVDDSQLPKDRFSAERLKGVDSTLKIQPAELGDSAMYLCASSVLPGVTEAFFGQGTRLTVV.